The sequence of this T cell receptor (beta chain) was determined in a study of T cells in Graves' hyperthyroidism and ophthalmopathy. Study-level information: Any treatment followed the collection of peripheral blood at initial diagnosis.

This sample holds PBMCs from about 10 ml fresh peripheral blood. The V gene's germline CDR1 is SGHRS and CDR2 YFSETQ. This CDR3 has 13 residues. The V end was cut by 4 bases, the J end by 1 base, with 9 bases between. Regions amplified from RNA transcripts were the TCR beta CDR3 regions. Researchers ran a first-round RT-PCR on the TCR CDR3 using the HTBI primer set. TCRdb analysed the multiplex PCR reads with MiXCR anew, one entry per CDR3 protein. The sample consists of about 840,000 distinct CDR3 sequences, roughly 37% of them appearing once. Comment on this clonotype: The CDR3 end shows no conserved phenylalanine or tryptophan, and so a read error is likely.

The source is a man aged 18 to 29 with Graves' hyperthyroidism. The source material was blood. The V and J genes are TRBV5-1 and TRBJ2-7; TRBD2 might be the D (5 bases). The CDR3 here is CASSPSGSYEQYS. DNA of the CDR3: TGCGCCAGCAGCCCCTCGGGATCCTACGAGCAGTACTCC.